The rows below give T cell receptor beta chains drawn from one sample of a study of blood T cell repertoires in COVID-19. Some clones are missing from TCRdb's copy, which holds only in-frame ones; the method was immunoSEQ multiplex PCR. The data show 200,000 or so clones, with 80% to 90% seen just once and 2.2% held by the top ten. Sequenced input: peripheral blood. These receptors all stem from a woman between 45 and 60 years old with acute or convalescent COVID-19. Both conserved end residues are part of each CDR3. D genes are given only for firm matches. Clone size is not always given. Where it is, it says once, few, many or a class for expanded clones.

d_call	clone_size	j_call	v_call	cdr3_aa	cdr3_nt
TRBD2	.	TRBJ2-3	TRBV7-2	CASSSQPGLAGGDTQYF	TGTGCCAGCAGCTCACAACCTGGACTAGCGGGAGGGGATACGCAGTATTTT
.	.	TRBJ2-7	TRBV14	CASSQSGWDLREQYF	TGTGCCAGCAGCCAATCCGGCTGGGACTTACGGGAGCAGTACTTC
TRBD2	.	TRBJ2-3	TRBV13	CASSLAGFTDTQYF	TGTGCCAGCAGCCTAGCGGGGTTCACAGATACGCAGTATTTT
.	once	TRBJ1-2	TRBV12-1	CASSFSQGDYTF	TGTGCCAGCAGCTTTAGTCAGGGGGACTACACCTTC
TRBD1	.	TRBJ1-2	TRBV27	CASSLKGQGINYGYTF	TGTGCCAGCAGTTTAAAGGGACAGGGTATTAACTATGGCTACACCTTC
TRBD1	few	TRBJ1-1	TRBV7-2	CASSPGQGNTEAFF	TGTGCCAGCAGCCCCGGACAGGGCAACACTGAAGCTTTCTTT
.	.	TRBJ2-3	TRBV6-1	CASSEFEGHSLADTQYF	TGTGCCAGCAGTGAATTTGAGGGACATTCTCTGGCAGATACGCAGTATTTT
.	.	TRBJ2-3	TRBV9	CASSVKGADTQYF	TGTGCCAGCAGCGTCAAGGGGGCAGATACGCAGTATTTT
.	.	TRBJ1-1	TRBV18	CASSPWRDTEAFF	TGTGCCAGCTCTCCGTGGAGAGACACTGAAGCTTTCTTT
.	.	TRBJ2-7	TRBV7-9	CASSFLGGGGEQYF	TGTGCCAGCAGCTTCCTGGGGGGTGGCGGAGAGCAGTACTTC
TRBD1	.	TRBJ1-2	TRBV27	CASSTPGRQGALGGYTF	TGTGCCAGCAGTACCCCCGGACGACAGGGGGCTTTGGGTGGCTACACCTTC
TRBD1	.	TRBJ1-4	TRBV4-2	CASTQGGTGLNEKLFF	TGTGCCAGCACCCAAGGGGGGACAGGGCTTAATGAAAAACTGTTTTTT
TRBD1	.	TRBJ1-4	TRBV11-3	CASSLGQGTNEKLFF	TGTGCCAGCAGCTTAGGACAGGGAACTAATGAAAAACTGTTTTTT
.	.	TRBJ1-1	TRBV6-5	CASTLQVYDTEAFF	TGTGCCAGCACTCTACAGGTGTATGACACTGAAGCTTTCTTT
.	.	TRBJ1-2	TRBV4-1	CASSHRLEGSNYGYTF	TGCGCCAGCAGCCACCGACTTGAAGGATCTAACTATGGCTACACCTTC
.	.	TRBJ1-1	TRBV19	CASSGNRVPPDTEAFF	TGTGCCAGTAGTGGAAACAGGGTCCCCCCGGACACTGAAGCTTTCTTT
TRBD1	.	TRBJ2-3	TRBV28	CASSSPDRGQADTQYF	TGTGCCAGCAGTTCCCCCGACAGGGGGCAGGCAGATACGCAGTATTTT
.	many	TRBJ2-7	TRBV2	CASNLETGEQYF	TGTGCCAGCAACCTCGAGACGGGAGAGCAGTACTTC
.	.	TRBJ2-1	TRBV5-1	CASTDTYNEQFF	TGCGCCAGCACGGACACCTACAATGAGCAGTTCTTC
TRBD1	.	TRBJ2-5	TRBV12-3/TRBV12-4	CASRSTGKETQYF	TGTGCCAGCAGGTCGACAGGGAAAGAGACCCAGTACTTC
TRBD1	.	TRBJ1-1	TRBV30	CAWSAQGGLEAFF	TGTGCCTGGAGCGCCCAAGGGGGCCTTGAAGCTTTCTTT
.	.	TRBJ2-1	TRBV4-3	CASSQDWTQYNEQFF	TGCGCCAGCAGCCAAGATTGGACTCAGTACAATGAGCAGTTCTTC
.	.	TRBJ2-1	TRBV18	CASSPGLNNEQFF	TGTGCCAGCTCACCCGGACTTAACAATGAGCAGTTCTTC
.	.	TRBJ2-7	TRBV30	CAWSQESYEQYF	TGTGCCTGGAGCCAAGAGTCCTACGAGCAGTACTTC
TRBD2	.	TRBJ2-7	TRBV7-9	CASSLRGLATDEQYF	TGTGCCAGCAGCTTACGAGGACTAGCGACCGACGAGCAGTACTTC
.	.	TRBJ2-1	TRBV10-2	CASSESYGGWQFF	TGCGCCAGCAGTGAGAGTTATGGCGGGTGGCAGTTCTTC
TRBD1	.	TRBJ1-2	TRBV30	CAWRGDRANGYTF	TGTGCCTGGAGGGGGGACAGGGCTAATGGCTACACCTTC
.	few	TRBJ1-3	TRBV9	CASSTTTDSSGNTIYF	TGTGCCAGCAGCACTACGACGGACTCCTCTGGAAACACCATATATTTT
TRBD1	.	TRBJ2-1	TRBV19	CASSIAGTGINEQFF	TGTGCCAGTAGTATAGCCGGGACAGGGATCAATGAGCAGTTCTTC
TRBD2	once	TRBJ2-3	TRBV9	CASSMTIAGGTDTQYF	TGTGCCAGCAGCATGACCATAGCGGGGGGCACAGATACGCAGTATTTT
TRBD1	.	TRBJ1-5	TRBV2	CASSGSTGGHQPQHF	TGTGCCAGCAGTGGGTCGACAGGGGGGCATCAGCCCCAGCATTTT
.	.	TRBJ1-6	TRBV6-5	CASSYSWEENSPLHF	TGTGCCAGCAGTTACTCGTGGGAGGAAAATTCACCCCTCCACTTT
TRBD1	.	TRBJ1-5	TRBV7-9	CASSYGQGRLESNQPQHF	TGTGCCAGCAGCTATGGACAGGGGCGCCTAGAGAGCAATCAGCCCCAGCATTTT
.	.	TRBJ1-1	TRBV7-9	CASSRFSNTEAFF	TGTGCCAGCAGCCGGTTCTCGAACACTGAAGCTTTCTTT
TRBD2	.	TRBJ2-1	TRBV19	CASSIAGGRRGEQFF	TGTGCCAGTAGTATAGCTGGCGGGAGGCGCGGTGAGCAGTTCTTC
.	.	TRBJ1-1	TRBV24-1	CATSDSEEAFF	TGTGCCACCAGTGACTCAGAAGAAGCTTTCTTT
TRBD2	.	TRBJ2-7	TRBV3-1/TRBV3-2	CASSQGGGSPYEQYF	TGTGCCAGCAGCCAAGGGGGCGGGAGTCCCTACGAGCAGTACTTC
.	.	TRBJ1-2	TRBV19	CASSIGGGDYGYTF	TGTGCCAGTAGTATTGGGGGGGGAGACTATGGCTACACCTTC
TRBD2	.	TRBJ2-5	TRBV3-1/TRBV3-2	CASSQRPGGYQETQYF	TGTGCCAGCAGCCAAAGGCCCGGGGGGTACCAAGAGACCCAGTACTTC
TRBD2	.	TRBJ2-7	TRBV6-5	CASRAVSGGSYEQYF	TGTGCCAGCAGGGCCGTGAGCGGGGGTTCCTACGAGCAGTACTTC
TRBD2	.	TRBJ2-7	TRBV3-1/TRBV3-2	CASSQGSAGDREQYF	TGTGCCAGCAGCCAAGGTTCAGCGGGAGATAGGGAGCAGTACTTC
TRBD2	.	TRBJ2-5	TRBV7-9	CASSFLAGATRTQYF	TGTGCCAGCAGCTTCCTAGCGGGGGCAACAAGGACCCAGTACTTC
.	.	TRBJ1-1	TRBV7-3	CASSPQADTEAFF	TGTGCCAGCAGTCCACAGGCAGACACTGAAGCTTTCTTT
.	once	TRBJ2-7	TRBV5-6	CASSAIRGASDSYEQYF	TGTGCCAGCAGCGCAATCAGGGGCGCCTCGGACTCCTACGAGCAGTACTTC
.	.	TRBJ1-6	TRBV11-3	CASSLQGYSYNSPLHF	TGTGCCAGCAGCCTGCAGGGGTACTCCTATAATTCACCCCTCCACTTT
.	few	TRBJ2-7	TRBV5-4	CASSGDSLYEQYF	TGTGCCAGCTCAGGAGACAGTCTCTACGAGCAGTACTTC
.	.	TRBJ2-5	TRBV7-6	CASSLGTSQETQYF	TGTGCCAGCAGCTTAGGGACATCCCAAGAGACCCAGTACTTC
.	.	TRBJ1-1	TRBV30	CAWSVLEGPEAFF	TGTGCCTGGAGTGTACTCGAGGGCCCTGAAGCTTTCTTT
.	.	TRBJ2-5	TRBV6-5	CASSSRETQYF	TGTGCCAGCAGTTCGCGAGAGACCCAGTACTTC
.	.	TRBJ1-5	TRBV12-3/TRBV12-4	CASSFRNQPQHF	TGTGCCAGCAGTTTTCGGAATCAGCCCCAGCATTTT
.	.	TRBJ2-4	TRBV7-2	CASSQTGEPVQYF	TGTGCCAGCAGCCAGACAGGAGAGCCTGTTCAGTACTTC
.	.	TRBJ1-1	TRBV18	CASSPPHGDTEAFF	TGTGCCAGCTCACCACCGCACGGGGACACTGAAGCTTTCTTT
TRBD1	.	TRBJ1-2	TRBV11-2	CASSSDRGRYGYTF	TGTGCCAGCAGCTCAGACAGGGGCCGCTATGGCTACACCTTC
.	.	TRBJ2-1	TRBV19	CASSMEGVSYNEQFF	TGTGCCAGTAGTATGGAAGGGGTCTCCTACAATGAGCAGTTCTTC
.	.	TRBJ2-1	TRBV21-1	CASSNGASADNEQFF	TGTGCCAGCAGCAATGGCGCTAGCGCTGACAATGAGCAGTTCTTC
.	few	TRBJ2-7	TRBV29-1	CSATQGTYEQYF	TGCAGCGCAACACAGGGAACCTACGAGCAGTACTTC
TRBD2	once	TRBJ2-7	TRBV20-1	CSASLGTSGGRRPSEQYF	TGCAGTGCTAGTCTTGGGACTAGCGGGGGGCGAAGGCCCTCTGAGCAGTACTTC